Sequencing of this TCR beta chain was carried out in a study of primary melanoma T cells and metastatic recurrence. Study details: These T2 to T4 primary melanomas had thickness greater than 1 mm.

Notes on the study in general: The tumor T-cell fraction reportedly predicted progression-free survival independently of thickness, ulceration, mitotic rate and age. Suggested, not shown: primary melanomas can contain effective antitumor T cells.

With respect to this clone: Its antigen is not known. At one of its ends the junction is not consistent with the germline gene, which may arise from a read error.

CDR3 size: 15 residues. The germline V gene encodes CDR1 MDHEN and CDR2 SYDVKM. Assay: immunoSEQ multiplex PCR; the TCRdb copy retains only in-frame clones and omits some. The sample lists about 1,100 clones, around nine tenths occurring once. The receptor was derived from a human donor with melanoma. The sequencing input was melanoma tumor tissue. This chain connects TRBV28 to TRBJ1-2; D not certain. CDR3 sequence reads: CASSFPRSLNYGYTF. The CDR3 coding sequence is TGTGCCAGCAGTTTCCCTCGATCTTTAAACTATGGTTACACCTTC.